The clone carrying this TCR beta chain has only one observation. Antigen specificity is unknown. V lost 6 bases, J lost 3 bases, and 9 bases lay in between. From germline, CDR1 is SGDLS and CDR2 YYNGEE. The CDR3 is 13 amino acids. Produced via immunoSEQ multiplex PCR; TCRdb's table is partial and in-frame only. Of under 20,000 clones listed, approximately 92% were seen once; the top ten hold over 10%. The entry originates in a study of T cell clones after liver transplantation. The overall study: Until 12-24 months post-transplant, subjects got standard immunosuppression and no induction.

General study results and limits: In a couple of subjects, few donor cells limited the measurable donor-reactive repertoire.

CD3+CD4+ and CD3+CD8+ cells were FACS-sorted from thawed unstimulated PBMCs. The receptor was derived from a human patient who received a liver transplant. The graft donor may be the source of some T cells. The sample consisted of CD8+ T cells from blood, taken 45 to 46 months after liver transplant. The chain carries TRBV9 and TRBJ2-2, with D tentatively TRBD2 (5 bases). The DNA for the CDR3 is TGTGCCAGCAAGGAGGATGACACCGGGGAGCTGTTTTTT. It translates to CASKEDDTGELFF.